These 21 T cell receptor beta chains share one sample of origin, sequenced in a study of PD-1 blockade in classical Hodgkin lymphoma. After autologous stem cell transplantation all patients relapsed, and prior brentuximab vedotin exposure differed between cohorts. Sequencing was performed with immunoSEQ multiplex PCR; in TCRdb, only in-frame clones are kept and a portion is missing. The data contain 100,000 or so clones, approximately 90% of them singletons. The starting material was peripheral blood mononuclear cells (PBMCs), obtained before the second cycle of nivolumab. The receptors were gathered from a human donor with classical Hodgkin lymphoma.

The count of this clone is one. The chain combines TRBV6-6 with TRBJ1-1; a weak D match, TRBD1 (5 bases). V was trimmed by 6 bases and J by 3 bases, leaving 14 bases between them. The CDR3 runs 14 residues. Germline values: CDR1 MNHNY, CDR2 SVGAGI (reference sequence). CDR3 DNA sequence: TGTGCCAGCAGCCCCCGGGGGGAGGACACTGAAGCTTTCTTT. This encodes CASSPRGEDTEAFF.

V is TRBV7-2 and J is TRBJ2-3; tentative D call: TRBD1 (6 bases). The CDR3 extends over 15 amino acids. Germline V lookup: CDR1 SGHTA, CDR2 FQGNSA. Between the trimmed V and J ends, which lost 6 bases and 3 bases, there was a span of 16 bases. The CDR3 DNA follows: TGTGCCAGCAGTCAAGACAGGAGTTTGACAGATACGCAGTATTTT. Protein: CASSQDRSLTDTQYF. The full variable domain, rest sourced from reference TRBV7-2 and TRBJ2-3, is GAGVSQSPSNKVTEKGKDVELRCDPISGHTALYWYRQSLGQGLEFLIYFQGNSAPDKSGLPSDRFSAERTGGSVSTLTIQRTQQEDSAVYLCASSQDRSLTDTQYFGPGTRLTVL.

CDR3 DNA sequence: TGTGCCAGCAGAGGGGGGGGTTTGGAGGCTTTCTTT. Its protein is CASRGGGLEAFF. The rearrangement joins TRBV27 to TRBJ1-1; D possibly corresponds to TRBD1 (6 bases). Looked up from germline, CDR1 is MNHEY and CDR2 is SMNVEV (reference sequence). The CDR3 is made up of 12 amino acids. V was pared by 6 bases and J by 11 bases, with 16 bases between.

The chain links TRBV6-1 to TRBJ2-7, with 10 bases matching TRBD1. Germline V gives CDR1 MNHNS, CDR2 SASEGT. This CDR3 contains 14 residues. With 7 bases clipped from V and 2 bases from J, the junction kept 5 bases outside the gene matches. This CDR3 is CASTRDRGAYEQYF. The CDR3 DNA reads as TGTGCCAGCACTCGGGACAGGGGAGCCTACGAGCAGTACTTC.

The V gene is TRBV5-4, the J gene TRBJ2-7; D is possibly TRBD1 (6 bases). Looked up from germline, CDR1 is SGHNT and CDR2 is YYREEE (reference sequence). V was clipped by 4 bases and J by 6 bases, with 11 bases between them. The CDR3 length is 12 residues. CDR3 in amino acids: CASSQTGTEQYF. In DNA, the CDR3 is TGTGCCAGCAGCCAAACAGGGACCGAGCAGTACTTC.

The rearrangement links TRBV14 to TRBJ1-6; D remains ambiguous. Trimming stripped 0 bases from V and 4 bases from J, with 13 bases between. CDR1 SGHDN and CDR2 FVKESK come from the germline V gene. The CDR3 runs to 17 residues. The CDR3 region is CASSQELSASYNSPLHF. The CDR3 region has the DNA TGTGCCAGCAGCCAAGAACTTTCCGCCAGTTATAATTCACCCCTCCACTTT.

This chain connects TRBV30 to TRBJ1-6, with 7 bases lining up with TRBD1. The length of the CDR3 is 13 residues. The germline V gene has CDR1 GTSNPN and CDR2 SVGIG (reference sequence). J gave up 5 bases and V 5 bases, and 3 bases lay outside the gene matches. Here the CDR3 reads CAWQGQNNSPLHF. Written as DNA, the CDR3 is TGTGCCTGGCAGGGACAGAATAATTCACCCCTCCACTTT.

CDR3 protein: CAIRQGVLSNQPQHF. CDR3 in DNA: TGTGCCATCAGACAGGGGGTCTTAAGCAATCAGCCCCAGCATTTT. The V call is TRBV10-3, the J call TRBJ1-5; 8 positions agree with TRBD1. The CDR3 length is 15 residues. The germline CDR1 and CDR2 sequences are ENHRY and SYGVKD. V trimming: 6 bases; J trimming: 1 base; junction bases outside the gene matches: 5.

This chain joins TRBV30 and TRBJ2-5; tentatively, D is TRBD1 (6 bases). The germline CDR1 and CDR2 sequences are GTSNPN and SVGIG (reference sequence). Trimming pared 1 base from V and 1 base from J, leaving 13 bases between. This CDR3 has 15 amino acids. The CDR3 sequence is CAWSDRGQFQETQYF. In DNA form, the CDR3 reads TGTGCCTGGAGTGACCGTGGACAGTTCCAAGAGACCCAGTACTTC.

This clone has only a few counts. The gene calls are TRBV5-4 and TRBJ2-7, with D possibly TRBD1 on 5 matching bases. The germline V gene has CDR1 SGHNT and CDR2 YYREEE (reference sequence). The CDR3 is 16 amino acids. V was cut by 0 bases and J by 0 bases, with 13 bases left in between. The DNA of the CDR3 is TGTGCCAGCAGCTTGGAGATAGGGGCCAGCTCCTACGAGCAGTACTTC. Translation: CASSLEIGASSYEQYF.

The rearrangement joins TRBV7-2 to TRBJ2-3; no reliable D call. Germline assignment: CDR1 SGHTA and CDR2 FQGNSA. Trimming pared 1 base from V and 3 bases from J, leaving 14 bases between. CDR3 length: 16 residues. The CDR3 DNA reads TGTGCCAGCAGCTTAGTGGGTTTTGGGCGGACAGATACGCAGTATTTT. It translates to CASSLVGFGRTDTQYF. The complete variable domain, with remaining parts taken from reference TRBV7-2 and TRBJ2-3, reads GAGVSQSPSNKVTEKGKDVELRCDPISGHTALYWYRQSLGQGLEFLIYFQGNSAPDKSGLPSDRFSAERTGGSVSTLTIQRTQQEDSAVYLCASSLVGFGRTDTQYFGPGTRLTVL.

The chain carries TRBV7-2 and TRBJ2-1; no reliable D call. The CDR3 is 14 amino acids. The V and J ends lost 1 base and 4 bases respectively, with 8 bases between them. Looked up from germline, CDR1 is SGHTA and CDR2 is FQGNSA. In DNA form, the CDR3 reads TGTGCCAGCAGCTTAGGGCGAGGATACAATGAGCAGTTCTTC. It translates to CASSLGRGYNEQFF.

This sequence joins TRBV13 and TRBJ1-6, with 11 bases fitting TRBD1. The trim removed 5 bases at V and 4 bases at J, leaving 7 bases unmatched. The CDR3 extends over 17 amino acids. Germline V gene data show CDR1 as PRHDT and CDR2 as FYEKMQ (reference sequence). Written as DNA, the CDR3 is TGTGCCAGCAGCACCGGACAGGGGGCCCGATATAATTCACCCCTCCACTTT. Its translation: CASSTGQGARYNSPLHF.

The rearrangement uses TRBV19 and TRBJ1-6; D is uncertain. The CDR3 is 14 amino acids. The V gene lost 7 bases and the J gene lost 6 bases, with 13 bases spanning the gap. Germline V gene lookup returns CDR1 LNHDA and CDR2 SQIVND (reference sequence). The DNA of the CDR3 is TGTGCCAGTAATGGGTTGGGGATTAATTCACCCCTCCACTTT. This sequence encodes CASNGLGINSPLHF.

V and J are TRBV6-5 and TRBJ2-7; the D is unclear. Germline loops: CDR1 MNHEY, CDR2 SVGAGI. The CDR3 has 12 residues. Trimming cost V 8 bases and J 6 bases, with 14 bases left between them. The CDR3 region is CASGIVSGEQYF. The CDR3 DNA sequence: TGTGCCAGCGGGATAGTGTCAGGCGAGCAGTACTTC.

This chain links TRBV9 with TRBJ2-2, with no clear D. The V and J ends lost 3 bases and 0 bases respectively, with 12 bases between them. The CDR3 covers 16 residues. Germline V CDR1 and CDR2: SGDLS, YYNGEE. CDR3 sequence: CASSADVTANTGELFF. The CDR3 DNA follows: TGTGCCAGCAGCGCAGACGTGACCGCGAACACCGGGGAGCTGTTTTTT. The full variable domain, its missing parts supplied by reference TRBV9 and TRBJ2-2, is DSGVTQTPKHLITATGQRVTLRCSPRSGDLSVYWYQQSLDQGLQFLIQYYNGEERAKGNILERFSAQQFPDLHSELNLSSLELGDSALYFCASSADVTANTGELFFGEGSRLTVL.

This sequence joins TRBV11-2 and TRBJ2-1; D gene unclear. Germline V lookup: CDR1 SGHAT, CDR2 FQNNGV. The CDR3 has 17 amino acids. Trimming removed 1 base at V and 6 bases at J, with 19 bases between. The CDR3 loop reads CASSLAGVTFGLNEQFF. The CDR3 DNA reads as TGTGCCAGCAGCTTAGCAGGAGTGACGTTCGGGCTCAATGAGCAGTTCTTC.

The chain combines TRBV5-6 with TRBJ2-2, with 7 bases matching TRBD1. The CDR3 is made up of 16 amino acids. Trimming cost V 4 bases and J 6 bases; bases outside gene matches: 12. Germline CDR1 reads SGHDT; CDR2 reads YYEEEE. For the CDR3, the DNA is TGTGCCAGCAGCCCAAGGACAGGCTCGGGGTCCGGGGAGCTGTTTTTT. Translation gives CASSPRTGSGSGELFF.

The J gene is TRBJ2-2, the V gene TRBV10-3, with 11 bases that match TRBD2. The length of the CDR3 is 16 residues. Germline CDR1 reads ENHRY; CDR2 reads SYGVKD. Trimming took 5 bases from V and 3 from J; bases not matched to a gene: 5. CDR3 loop: CAISLLAGDHTGELFF. In nucleotides, the CDR3 is TGTGCCATCAGTTTACTAGCGGGGGATCACACCGGGGAGCTGTTTTTT.

The genes are TRBV30 and TRBJ1-3, with D possibly being TRBD1 (6 bases). There are 15 residues in the CDR3. V was clipped by 0 bases and J by 3 bases, with 12 bases between them. CDR1 and CDR2 (germline): GTSNPN, SVGIG (reference sequence). The CDR3 region has the DNA TGTGCCTGGAGTGTAAACGGACAGCTTGGAAACACCATATATTTT. As protein: CAWSVNGQLGNTIYF.

The chain links TRBV4-2 to TRBJ1-2, with a weak D call TRBD1 (5 bases). The V gene's germline CDR1 is LGHNA and CDR2 YNFKEQ. V was shortened by 0 bases and J by 3 bases, with 8 bases between the two germline ends. This CDR3 contains 14 residues. CDR3 in amino acids: CASSQEARDYGYTF. The CDR3 nucleotides read TGTGCCAGCAGCCAAGAAGCCAGGGACTATGGCTACACCTTC.